One and the same sample provided the 18 T cell receptor beta chains below, sequenced in a study of CD8+CD57+ T cells in acquired aplastic anemia. It was genomic DNA that served as the template for profiling TCR beta VDJ and CDR3. TCRdb reprocessed the reads via MiXCR and lists one record per CDR3 protein. Here the sample spans 270,000 or so distinct CDR3 sequences, roughly 82% being singletons. Previously, flow cytometry had revealed CD8+CD57+ cell expansion in the patients chosen for sequencing. Sequencing input: sorted CD4+, CD8+, or CD8+CD57+ T cells (not recorded which) from PBMCs. The origin of the receptors is a human donor with aplastic anemia.

The CDR3 DNA is TGTGCCAGCAGCTTAAGATTCACGGGGGGGCCTGAGCAGTTCTTC. Its protein product is CASSLRFTGGPEQFF. The rearrangement links TRBV7-6 to TRBJ2-1, with 8 positions matching TRBD2. Unmatched junction bases numbered 9, after V lost 2 bases and J lost 9 bases. Per the germline V gene, CDR1 is SGHVS and CDR2 is FNYEAQ. CDR3 length: 15 amino acids. The variable domain in full, with the rest retrieved from reference TRBV7-6 and TRBJ2-1, is GAGVSQSPRYKVTKRGQDVALRCDPISGHVSLYWYRQALGQGPEFLTYFNYEAQQDKSGLPNDRFSAERPEGSISTLTIQRTEQRDSAMYRCASSLRFTGGPEQFFGPGTRLTVL.

This chain joins TRBV7-3 and TRBJ2-3; D is tentatively TRBD1 or TRBD2 (6 bases each). The ends were cut back, 8 bases at V and 14 bases at J, with 23 bases in the middle. CDR1 SGHTA and CDR2 FQGTGA come from the germline V gene. The CDR3 runs to 13 residues. CDR3 residues: CASGVGGTADTYF. The CDR3 DNA reads as TGTGCCAGCGGGGTCGGGGGCACAGCCGATACGTATTTT.

In the case of this clonotype: Lacking the conserved final phenylalanine or tryptophan, this CDR3 likely reflects a read error. The DNA is left out, because the CDR3 cannot be placed on it with certainty; the CDR3 is given as TCRdb lists it. The chain joins TRBV9 to TRBJ2-3; the table calls TRBD1, which could not be checked here. The CDR3 length equals 13 residues, ends included. Germline V gives CDR1 SGDLS, CDR2 YYNGEE. The CDR3 protein is CASSDGAGDTGEL.

For this clonotype: The junction differs from germline at one of its ends, possibly a read error. The chain couples TRBV7-2 to TRBJ2-3, with D possibly TRBD2 on 5 matching bases. There are 14 residues in the CDR3. The V gene's germline CDR1 is SGHTA and CDR2 FQGNSA. The CDR3 DNA follows: TGTGCCAGCAGCTCGTTTGGCGGGCGGGCGGCGCCGCAGTTT. Protein product: CASSSFGGRAAPQF.

This clonotype has at least ten counts. The chain combines TRBV20-1 with TRBJ1-1; D unresolved. Trimming removed 0 bases at V and 4 bases at J, with 9 bases between. There are 13 residues in the CDR3. Germline lookup yields CDR1 DFQATT and CDR2 SNEGSKA (reference sequence). The CDR3 sequence is CSAREIGSTEAFF. DNA of the CDR3: TGCAGTGCTAGAGAAATAGGGAGCACTGAAGCTTTCTTT.

In this sample, this clonotype turned up many times. The gene calls are TRBV4-1 and TRBJ2-2; a possible D gene is TRBD1 (6 bases). The ends were cut back, 2 bases at V and 4 bases at J, with 14 bases in the middle. This CDR3 has 16 residues. CDR1 and CDR2 (germline): MGHRA, YSYEKL. DNA of the CDR3: TGCGCCAGCAGCCAACTCCGACAGGACGTCACCGGGGAGCTGTTTTTT. Translation: CASSQLRQDVTGELFF.

The chain carries TRBV19 and TRBJ2-1, with D possibly being TRBD1 (6 bases). Per germline, CDR1 LNHDA and CDR2 SQIVND (reference sequence). The CDR3 is made up of 15 amino acids. V lost 3 bases and J lost 4, with 13 bases in between. The CDR3: CASSIQAGAYNEQFF. In nucleotides, the CDR3 is TGTGCCAGTAGTATTCAGGCAGGGGCATACAATGAGCAGTTCTTC.

In this sample, this clonotype turned up a few times. The chain carries TRBV7-3 and TRBJ2-3; D might be TRBD2 (6 bases). Germline lookup yields CDR1 SGHTA and CDR2 FQGTGA. CDR3 length equals 17 residues. The germline V and J ends were trimmed by 2 bases and 8 bases, with 23 bases remaining between them. DNA for the CDR3: TGTGCCAGCAGCTTATCAGGCGGAGGGCAAGATGAAGCTACGCAGTATTTT. Encoded protein: CASSLSGGGQDEATQYF.

Notes on this clonotype: The junction departs from the called germline gene at one end, perhaps through a read error. The chain carries TRBV11-2 and TRBJ2-3; no definite D call. Per the germline V gene, CDR1 is SGHAT and CDR2 is FQNNGV. The CDR3 covers 15 residues. The CDR3 reads CAGSLLPVSTDTQYF. In nucleotides, the CDR3 is TGTGCCGGCAGCTTATTGCCAGTTAGCACAGATACGCAGTATTTT.

As to this clonotype: One junction end disagrees with the germline gene, perhaps due to a read error. This chain joins TRBV9 and TRBJ1-1; a weak D match, TRBD1 (5 bases). The V gene's germline CDR1 is SGDLS and CDR2 YYNGEE. CDR3 length: 15 residues. CDR3 sequence (DNA): TGTGCCAGCAGCTTAGGGGTGTCAGGGAACCCTGAAGCTTTCTTT. This encodes CASSLGVSGNPEAFF.

V and J are TRBV7-8 and TRBJ2-1, with unresolved D. This CDR3 region has 16 residues. CDR1 is SGHVS, CDR2 FQNEAQ, per germline. Trimming took 2 bases from V and 13 from J, leaving 24 bases between them. The chain's CDR3 is CASSLQRGGDSQDQFF. CDR3 bases: TGTGCCAGCAGCTTACAAAGAGGCGGCGATAGCCAGGATCAGTTCTTC.

V is TRBV7-6 and J is TRBJ2-7; perhaps TRBD1 as D (6 bases). Germline lookup yields CDR1 SGHVS and CDR2 FNYEAQ. The CDR3 loop spans 18 amino acids. The V end was cut by 0 bases, the J end by 3 bases, with 21 bases between. The CDR3 spells CASSLAHGTTDPHYEQYV. CDR3 in DNA: TGTGCCAGCAGCTTAGCCCACGGGACAACAGACCCCCACTACGAGCAGTACGTC.

Comment on this clonotype: An end of the junction does not agree with germline; a read error may underlie this. The chain couples TRBV7-9 to TRBJ2-1, with D possibly being TRBD2 (6 bases). The CDR3 sequence is 13 residues long. CDR1 is SEHNR and CDR2 is FQNEAQ in the germline V gene (reference sequence). The CDR3 DNA reads TGTGCCAGCAGTTTTGGGGGGATCTATGAGGAGAACTTC. It is translated as CASSFGGIYEENF.

The chain employs TRBV2 and TRBJ1-5; TRBD1 is a possible D gene (5 bases). Germline-derived CDR1 and CDR2 are SNHLY and FYNNEI. V shed 2 bases and J shed 2 bases, with 10 bases lying between them. The CDR3 contains 15 residues. For the CDR3, the DNA is TGTGCCAGCAGTGAAAGGCAGGGTGGCAATCAGCCCCAGCATTTT. It codes for CASSERQGGNQPQHF.

The chain has TRBV7-9 and TRBJ1-1, with D possibly TRBD1 on 6 matching bases. Germline V lookup: CDR1 SEHNR, CDR2 FQNEAQ (reference sequence). V gave up 8 bases and J gave up 1 base, with 17 bases separating them. CDR3 length: 15 residues. The CDR3 DNA reads as TGTGCCAGCTCAGGGGAGGCGAGGGCGAACACTGAAGCTTTCTTT. Amino acids: CASSGEARANTEAFF.

This chain links TRBV7-8 with TRBJ2-5; tentatively, D is TRBD1 or TRBD2 (5 bases each). The germline gives CDR1 SGHVS, CDR2 FQNEAQ. Trimming took off 0 bases at V and 2 bases at J, with 7 bases between the two ends. The CDR3 length is 14 residues. This CDR3 reads CASSLAGVQETQYF. The CDR3 nucleotides are TGTGCCAGCAGCTTAGCGGGGGTACAAGAGACCCAGTACTTC.

The rearrangement uses TRBV7-9 and TRBJ1-2; weak D call: TRBD1 (5 bases). Between the trimmed V and J ends, which lost 3 bases and 4 bases, there was a span of 15 bases. From germline, CDR1 is SEHNR and CDR2 FQNEAQ (reference sequence). This CDR3 contains 15 residues. CDR3 nucleotides: TGTGCCAGCAGCTTTACGGGAAGCGGGGGCTATGGCTACACCTTC. Protein product: CASSFTGSGGYGYTF.

Concerning this clonotype itself: This CDR3 fails to terminate in the conserved phenylalanine or tryptophan, so it likely reflects a read error. It is unclear where the CDR3 begins or ends on the DNA, so no DNA is shown, and the CDR3 is as TCRdb lists it. This chain connects TRBV7-8 to TRBJ2-1; the D call in the table, TRBD1, was not verified against the DNA. Ends included, the CDR3 has 13 residues. The germline gives CDR1 SGHVS, CDR2 FQNEAQ. CDR3 sequence reads: CASSSAVGPETQY.